This TCR beta chain was identified during a study of blood T cell repertoires in COVID-19. The table came from immunoSEQ multiplex PCR; TCRdb's copy has only in-frame clones and leaves some out. The table records 120,000 to 150,000 clones, roughly nine tenths of them present only once. The V and J ends lost 4 bases and 7 bases respectively, with 14 bases between them. CDR3 size: 13 residues. The V gene's germline CDR1 is MNHEY and CDR2 SMNVEV (reference sequence). The sequenced material came from peripheral blood. The chain couples TRBV27 to TRBJ2-7; the D gene is possibly TRBD1 (6 bases). This receptor was identified in a man aged 18 to 35 with COVID-19, enrolled during active disease. The CDR3 DNA reads TGTGCCAGCAGTTACAGGGAATCTGGAGAGCAGTACTTC. It encodes CASSYRESGEQYF.